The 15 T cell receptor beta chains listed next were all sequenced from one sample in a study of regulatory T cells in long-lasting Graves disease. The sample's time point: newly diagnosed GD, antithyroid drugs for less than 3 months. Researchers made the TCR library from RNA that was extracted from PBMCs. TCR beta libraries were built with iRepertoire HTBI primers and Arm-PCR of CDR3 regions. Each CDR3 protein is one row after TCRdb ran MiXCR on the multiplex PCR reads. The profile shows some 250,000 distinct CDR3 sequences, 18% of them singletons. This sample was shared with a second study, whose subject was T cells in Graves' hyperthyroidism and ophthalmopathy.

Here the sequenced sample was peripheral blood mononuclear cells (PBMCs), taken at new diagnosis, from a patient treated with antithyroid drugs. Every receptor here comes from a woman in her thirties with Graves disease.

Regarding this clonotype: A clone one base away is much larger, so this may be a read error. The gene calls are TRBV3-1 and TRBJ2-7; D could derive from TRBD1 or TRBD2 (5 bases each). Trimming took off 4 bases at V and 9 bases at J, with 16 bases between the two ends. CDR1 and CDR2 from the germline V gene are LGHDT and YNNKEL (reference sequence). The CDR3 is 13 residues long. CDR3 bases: TGTGCCAGCAGCCGAAGATCAGGGAGCGGGCAGTACTTC. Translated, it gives CASSRRSGSGQYF.

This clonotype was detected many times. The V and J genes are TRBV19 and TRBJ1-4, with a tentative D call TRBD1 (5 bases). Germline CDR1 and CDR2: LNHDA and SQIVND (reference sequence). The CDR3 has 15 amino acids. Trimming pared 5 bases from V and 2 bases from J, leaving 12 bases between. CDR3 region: CASSLARGTNEKLFF. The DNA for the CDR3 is TGTGCCAGTAGTTTGGCGCGGGGGACTAATGAAAAACTGTTTTTT.

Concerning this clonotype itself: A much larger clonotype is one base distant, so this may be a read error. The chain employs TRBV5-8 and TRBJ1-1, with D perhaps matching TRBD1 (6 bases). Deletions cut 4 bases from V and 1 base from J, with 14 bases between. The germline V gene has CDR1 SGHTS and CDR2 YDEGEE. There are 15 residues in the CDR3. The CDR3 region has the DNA TGTGCCAGCAGCCTAGGACAGATAAGGAACACTGAAGCTTTCTTT. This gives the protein CASSLGQIRNTEAFF.

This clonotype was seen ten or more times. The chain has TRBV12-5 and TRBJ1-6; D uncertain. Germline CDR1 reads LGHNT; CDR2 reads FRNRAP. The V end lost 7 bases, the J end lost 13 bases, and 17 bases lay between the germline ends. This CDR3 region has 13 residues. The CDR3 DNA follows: TGTGCTAGTGCGGCGGCGGGCTTACGGCCCCTCCACTTT. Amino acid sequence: CASAAAGLRPLHF.

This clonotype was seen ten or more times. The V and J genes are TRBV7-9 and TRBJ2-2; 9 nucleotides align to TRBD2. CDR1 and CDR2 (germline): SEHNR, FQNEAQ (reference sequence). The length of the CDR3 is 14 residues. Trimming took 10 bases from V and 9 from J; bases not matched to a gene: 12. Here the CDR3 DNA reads TGTGCCACCCGTAGCGGGGGAACCCACCGGGAGCTGTTTTTT. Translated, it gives CATRSGGTHRELFF.

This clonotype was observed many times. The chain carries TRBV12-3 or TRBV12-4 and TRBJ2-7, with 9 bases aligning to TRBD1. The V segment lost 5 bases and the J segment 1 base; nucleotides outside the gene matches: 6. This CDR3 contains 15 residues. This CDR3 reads CASSAGTGRSYEQYF. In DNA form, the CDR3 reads TGTGCCAGCAGTGCCGGGACAGGGCGATCCTACGAGCAGTACTTC.

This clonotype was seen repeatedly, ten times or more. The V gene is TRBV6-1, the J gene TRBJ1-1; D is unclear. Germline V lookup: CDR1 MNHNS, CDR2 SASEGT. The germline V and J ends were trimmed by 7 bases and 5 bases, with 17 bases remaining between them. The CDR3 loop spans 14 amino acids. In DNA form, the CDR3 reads TGTGCCAGCACCCCTTCACGGGAGATTACTGAAGCTTTCTTT. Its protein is CASTPSREITEAFF.

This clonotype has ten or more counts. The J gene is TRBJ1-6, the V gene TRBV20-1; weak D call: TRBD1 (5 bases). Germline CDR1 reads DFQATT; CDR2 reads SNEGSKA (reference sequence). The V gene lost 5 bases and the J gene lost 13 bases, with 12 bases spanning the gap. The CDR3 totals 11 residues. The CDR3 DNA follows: TGCAGTGCTCCCTCGGGGGGGCCCCTCCACTTT. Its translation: CSAPSGGPLHF.

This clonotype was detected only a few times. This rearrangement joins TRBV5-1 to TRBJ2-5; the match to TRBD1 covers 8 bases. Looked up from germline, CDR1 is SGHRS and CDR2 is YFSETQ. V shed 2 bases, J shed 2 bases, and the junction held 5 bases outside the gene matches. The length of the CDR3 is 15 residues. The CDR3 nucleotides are TGCGCCAGCAGCTTCGGGACAGGCGGACAAGAGACCCAGTACTTC. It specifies CASSFGTGGQETQYF.

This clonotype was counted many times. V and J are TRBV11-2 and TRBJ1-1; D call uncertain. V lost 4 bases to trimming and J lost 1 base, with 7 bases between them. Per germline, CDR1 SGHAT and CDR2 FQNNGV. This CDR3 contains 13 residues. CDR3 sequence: CASSSMGNTEAFF. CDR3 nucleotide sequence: TGTGCCAGCAGCTCCATGGGGAACACTGAAGCTTTCTTT.

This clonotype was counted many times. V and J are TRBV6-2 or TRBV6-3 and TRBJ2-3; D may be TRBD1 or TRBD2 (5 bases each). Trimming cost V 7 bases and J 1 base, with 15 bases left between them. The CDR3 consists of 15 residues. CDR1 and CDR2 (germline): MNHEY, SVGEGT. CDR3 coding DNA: TGTGCCAGCACCCAGAGGGCAGGGCGCACAGATACGCAGTATTTT. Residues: CASTQRAGRTDTQYF.

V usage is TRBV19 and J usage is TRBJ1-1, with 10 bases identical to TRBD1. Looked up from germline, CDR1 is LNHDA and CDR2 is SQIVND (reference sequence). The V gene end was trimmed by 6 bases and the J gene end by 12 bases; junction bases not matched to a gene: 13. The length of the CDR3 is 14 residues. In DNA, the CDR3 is TGTGCCAGTAGATCGAGACAGGGGGCGCGGTCCCCTTTCTTT. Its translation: CASRSRQGARSPFF. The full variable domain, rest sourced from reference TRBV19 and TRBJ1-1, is DGGITQSPKYLFRKEGQNVTLSCEQNLNHDAMYWYRQDPGQGLRLIYYSQIVNDFQKGDIAEGYSVSREKKESFPLTVTSAQKNPTAFYLCASRSRQGARSPFFGQGTRLTVV.

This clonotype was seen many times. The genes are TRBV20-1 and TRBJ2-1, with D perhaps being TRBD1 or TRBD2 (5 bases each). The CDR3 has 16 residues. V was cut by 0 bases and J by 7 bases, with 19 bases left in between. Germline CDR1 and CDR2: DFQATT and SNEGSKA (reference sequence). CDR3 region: CSARDRGHLRKNEQFF. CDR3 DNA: TGCAGTGCTAGAGATCGGGGCCACCTCAGGAAGAATGAGCAGTTCTTC.

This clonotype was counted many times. CDR3 sequence (DNA): TGCAGTGCTAGCTCGTCGGAACAGAGCACAGATACGCAGTATTTT. Residues: CSASSSEQSTDTQYF. The V gene is TRBV20-1, the J gene TRBJ2-3; D gene ambiguous. This CDR3 is built from 15 residues. The V and J ends lost 3 bases and 0 bases respectively, with 13 bases between them. Looked up from germline, CDR1 is DFQATT and CDR2 is SNEGSKA (reference sequence).

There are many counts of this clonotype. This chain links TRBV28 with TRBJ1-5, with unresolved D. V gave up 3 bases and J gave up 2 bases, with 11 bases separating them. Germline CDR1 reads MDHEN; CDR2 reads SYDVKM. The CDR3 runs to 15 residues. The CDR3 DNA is TGTGCCAGCAGTTTGAAATTTCAGGGCAATCAGCCCCAGCATTTT. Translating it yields CASSLKFQGNQPQHF. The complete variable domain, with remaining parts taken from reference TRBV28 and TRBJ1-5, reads DVKVTQSSRYLVKRTGEKVFLECVQDMDHENMFWYRQDPGLGLRLIYFSYDVKMKEKGDIPEGYSVSREKKERFSLILESASTNQTSMYLCASSLKFQGNQPQHFGDGTRLSIL.